This TCR beta chain was recorded in a study of Graves' ophthalmopathy and Graves' hyperthyroidism. RNA transcripts served as template for amplifying TCR beta CDR3 sequences. After a first-round RT-PCR with HTBI primers, a second-round multiplex PCR was run. From the multiplex PCR reads, TCRdb called clonotypes with MiXCR, one entry per CDR3 protein. In the table there are about half a million distinct CDR3 sequences, around 14% of which are singletons. V shed 3 bases and J shed 4 bases, with 16 bases lying between them. CDR3 length equals 16 residues. Germline-derived CDR1 and CDR2 are SGDLS and YYNGEE. Enrollment excluded any patients with other autoimmune diseases, uncontrolled infections, pregnancy or lactation. Each diagnosis was determined on the basis of clinical symptoms, serum thyroxine, TRAb, thyroid ultrasound and orbital computed tomography. Out of roughly 9.3 ml of fresh peripheral blood, PBMCs were obtained.

The TCR was taken from a woman aged 25 to 45 with Graves' ophthalmopathy. The material sequenced was blood. The rearrangement links TRBV9 to TRBJ2-2; perhaps TRBD1 as D (6 bases). This CDR3 is CASSERNTGSTGELFF. The CDR3 DNA reads as TGTGCCAGCAGCGAGAGAAATACAGGGTCCACCGGGGAGCTGTTTTTT.